This T cell receptor (beta chain) comes out of a study of cytotoxic CD8 clonotypes in ibrutinib-treated CLL. Germline CDR1 reads LNHNV; CDR2 reads YYDKDF (reference sequence). V lost 3 bases and J lost 2; bases outside the gene matches: 5. The CDR3 covers 15 residues. The table came from immunoSEQ multiplex PCR; TCRdb's copy has only in-frame clones and leaves some out. The top ten hold roughly a quarter of the sample, which has about 60,000 clones, roughly 50% seen once. Whole-study results and caveats: Clonality (at baseline) was higher than in age-matched healthy donors and tracked circulating CD8+ T-cell counts. Sustained-remission and progressing patients had different sampling times.

This clone was found a few times. Its antigen remains unidentified. This clonotype originated in a human donor with chronic lymphocytic leukemia. Material: PBMCs, obtained at disease progression, from a patient treated with ibrutinib. The V and J genes are TRBV15 and TRBJ2-7; 9 bases match TRBD2. CDR3 sequence: CATSRRLADAYEQYF. CDR3 DNA sequence: TGTGCCACCAGCAGGCGACTAGCGGACGCCTACGAGCAGTACTTC.